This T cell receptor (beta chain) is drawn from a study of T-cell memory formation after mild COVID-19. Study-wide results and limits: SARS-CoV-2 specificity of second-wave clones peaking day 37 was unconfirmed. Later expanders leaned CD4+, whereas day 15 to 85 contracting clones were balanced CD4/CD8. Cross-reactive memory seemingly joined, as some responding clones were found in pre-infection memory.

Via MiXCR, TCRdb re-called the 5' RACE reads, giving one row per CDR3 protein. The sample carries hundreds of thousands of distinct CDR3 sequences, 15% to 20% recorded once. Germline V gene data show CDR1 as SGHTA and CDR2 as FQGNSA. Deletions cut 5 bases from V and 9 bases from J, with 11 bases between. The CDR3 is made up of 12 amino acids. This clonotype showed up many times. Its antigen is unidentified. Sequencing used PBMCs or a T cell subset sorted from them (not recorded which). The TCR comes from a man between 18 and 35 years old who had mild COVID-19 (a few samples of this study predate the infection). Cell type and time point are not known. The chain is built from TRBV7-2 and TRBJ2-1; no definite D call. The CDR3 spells CASSPNVGEQFF. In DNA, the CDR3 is TGTGCCAGCAGCCCGAATGTCGGTGAGCAGTTCTTC.